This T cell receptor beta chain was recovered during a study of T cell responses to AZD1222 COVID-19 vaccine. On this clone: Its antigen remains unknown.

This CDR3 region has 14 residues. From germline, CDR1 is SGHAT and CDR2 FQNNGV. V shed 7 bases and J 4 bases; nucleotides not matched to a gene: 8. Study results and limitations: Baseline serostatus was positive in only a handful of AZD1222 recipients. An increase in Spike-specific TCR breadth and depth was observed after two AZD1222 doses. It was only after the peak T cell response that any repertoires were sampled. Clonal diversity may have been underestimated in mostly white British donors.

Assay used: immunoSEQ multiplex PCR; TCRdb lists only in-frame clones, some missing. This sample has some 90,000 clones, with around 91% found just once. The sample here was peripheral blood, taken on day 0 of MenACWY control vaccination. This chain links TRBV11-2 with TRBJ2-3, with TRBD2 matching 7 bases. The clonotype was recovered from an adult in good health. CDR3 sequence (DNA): TGTGCCAGCACCCGACTAGCTCGGGCAGATACGCAGTATTTT. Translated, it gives CASTRLARADTQYF.